These 30 T cell receptor beta chains were all obtained from the same sample, sequenced in a study of blood T cells in healthy people across ages. Primed by a sample-barcoded 5' primer and a J-beta primer mix, a second PCR proceeded for about 7 to 11 cycles. TCRdb reprocessed the 5' RACE reads via MiXCR and lists one record per CDR3 protein. The sample lists approximately 770,000 distinct CDR3 sequences, 55% to 75% occurring once. The sample was blood. These receptors were taken from a man under 40 in good health.

This chain connects TRBV20-1 to TRBJ2-5, with D possibly being TRBD1 (6 bases). This CDR3 is built from 14 residues. Germline-derived CDR1 and CDR2 are DFQATT and SNEGSKA (reference sequence). Trimming left V 4 bases short and J 1 base short, with 13 bases between. CDR3 in amino acids: CSATGQSAQETQYF. The CDR3 nucleotides are TGCAGTGCTACCGGACAGAGCGCCCAAGAGACCCAGTACTTC.

The V gene is TRBV28, the J gene TRBJ2-7; 10 bases align to TRBD1. Germline CDR1 and CDR2: MDHEN and SYDVKM. This CDR3 contains 13 residues. V gave up 8 bases and J gave up 4 bases; unmatched junction bases: 5. The CDR3 reads CASGGDRGYEQYF. The CDR3 bases are TGTGCCAGCGGCGGGGACAGGGGATACGAGCAGTACTTC. Full variable domain (remainder filled in from reference TRBV28 and TRBJ2-7): DVKVTQSSRYLVKRTGEKVFLECVQDMDHENMFWYRQDPGLGLRLIYFSYDVKMKEKGDIPEGYSVSREKKERFSLILESASTNQTSMYLCASGGDRGYEQYFGPGTRLTVT.

This sequence joins TRBV11-1 and TRBJ2-7; perhaps D is TRBD1 or TRBD2 (5 bases each). This CDR3 comprises 14 residues. The germline V gene encodes CDR1 SGHAT and CDR2 FQDESV (reference sequence). With 5 bases removed from V and 2 bases from J, the gap between germline ends came to 13 bases. The CDR3 sequence is CASSPGTVTYEQYF. CDR3 bases: TGTGCCAGCAGCCCCGGGACCGTCACCTACGAGCAGTACTTC.

This clonotype appeared a few times. V is TRBV4-2 and J is TRBJ2-7; 7 bases map to TRBD1. Germline loops: CDR1 LGHNA, CDR2 YNFKEQ. The CDR3 totals 14 residues. The V and J ends lost 0 bases and 3 bases, in that order; junction bases with no gene match: 2. For the CDR3, the DNA is TGTGCCAGCAGCCAAGAGACAGGGAACTACGAGCAGTACTTC. Protein product: CASSQETGNYEQYF.

V usage is TRBV25-1 and J usage is TRBJ2-7; D possibly corresponds to TRBD2 (6 bases). Germline CDR1 MGHDK, CDR2 SYGVNS. Deletions cut 10 bases from V and 2 bases from J, with 21 bases between. The CDR3 has 15 residues. CDR3 loop: CATSGRGTYTYEQYF. The CDR3 nucleotides read TGTGCCACCTCCGGCCGCGGGACTTACACCTACGAGCAGTACTTC.

This clonotype turned up a few times. The chain uses TRBV10-3 and TRBJ2-4; D possibly corresponds to TRBD2 (5 bases). The germline V and J ends were trimmed by 3 bases and 6 bases, with 9 bases remaining between them. CDR3 size: 13 residues. Looked up from germline, CDR1 is ENHRY and CDR2 is SYGVKD. The DNA for the CDR3 is TGTGCCATCAGTGAACGGGAAACAAACATTCAGTACTTC. Amino acid sequence: CAISERETNIQYF.

This chain joins TRBV5-1 and TRBJ2-1; 9 nucleotides match TRBD2. Germline V gives CDR1 SGHRS, CDR2 YFSETQ. V was clipped by 6 bases and J by 1 base; unmatched bases: 11. This CDR3 spans 17 amino acids. The CDR3 DNA follows: TGCGCCAGCACCCGTACCCTAGCGGGGAGTTCCTACAATGAGCAGTTCTTC. Residues: CASTRTLAGSSYNEQFF.

This clonotype was counted between two and nine times. This chain joins TRBV29-1 and TRBJ1-2, with D possibly being TRBD1 (6 bases). This CDR3 is built from 14 residues. Germline V lookup: CDR1 SQVTM, CDR2 ANQGSEA. The V and J ends lost 5 bases and 4 bases respectively, with 17 bases between them. The CDR3 DNA reads as TGCAGCGTTCGATACCAGGGGCAGGTCTATGGCTACACCTTC. Its translation: CSVRYQGQVYGYTF.

This chain links TRBV11-3 with TRBJ2-1; perhaps TRBD1 as D (6 bases). The CDR3 sequence is 13 residues long. V was clipped by 5 bases and J by 6 bases, with 11 bases between them. Germline V gene data show CDR1 as SGHNT and CDR2 as YENEEA. The CDR3 loop reads CASSPRQVNEQFF. The CDR3 DNA reads as TGTGCCAGCAGCCCCCGACAGGTCAATGAGCAGTTCTTC.

V and J are TRBV5-1 and TRBJ2-4; D perhaps matches TRBD1 (6 bases). Trimming removed 0 bases at V and 8 bases at J, with 12 bases between. CDR1 is SGHRS, CDR2 YFSETQ, per germline. CDR3 size: 14 residues. The CDR3 reads CASSLAIGGDIQYF. The CDR3 DNA reads TGCGCCAGCAGCTTGGCCATAGGGGGAGACATTCAGTACTTC.

This rearrangement joins TRBV20-1 to TRBJ1-5; 7 bases map to TRBD1. The V gene end was trimmed by 5 bases and the J gene end by 3 bases; junction bases not matched to a gene: 10. The germline gives CDR1 DFQATT, CDR2 SNEGSKA (reference sequence). The CDR3 length is 15 residues. The chain's CDR3 is CSAALTGAYNQPQHF. The CDR3 DNA reads TGCAGTGCTGCCCTCACAGGGGCCTACAATCAGCCCCAGCATTTT.

This clonotype was counted only a few times. The rearrangement links TRBV2 to TRBJ1-5; perhaps TRBD1 as D (6 bases). The CDR3 extends over 16 amino acids. V was shortened by 7 bases and J by 2 bases, with 18 bases between the two germline ends. CDR1 and CDR2 (germline): SNHLY, FYNNEI. CDR3 amino acids: CASNFGGPGGNQPQHF. The DNA of the CDR3 is TGTGCCAGCAATTTCGGGGGGCCTGGCGGCAATCAGCCCCAGCATTTT.

This rearrangement joins TRBV7-6 to TRBJ2-1; tentatively, D is TRBD1 or TRBD2 (5 bases each). The CDR3 extends over 21 amino acids. CDR1 SGHVS and CDR2 FNYEAQ come from the germline V gene. Trimming stripped 2 bases from V and 8 bases from J, with 34 bases between. The CDR3 DNA is TGTGCCAGCAGCTTAAGGAGGCCAACAGACTCGGGGCGTCTCATTCACGATGAGCAGTTCTTC. Protein sequence: CASSLRRPTDSGRLIHDEQFF.

This chain links TRBV6-2 or TRBV6-3 with TRBJ2-4; perhaps TRBD1 as D (5 bases). From germline, CDR1 is MNHEY and CDR2 SVGEGT. This CDR3 spans 16 amino acids. The V end lost 5 bases, the J end lost 8 bases, and 22 bases lay between the germline ends. The CDR3 DNA reads TGTGCCAGCAGTAAGGACATGCCTTCTCTAGGGGACATTCAGTACTTC. Residues: CASSKDMPSLGDIQYF.

V is TRBV20-1 and J is TRBJ2-5; D could derive from TRBD1 or TRBD2 (5 bases each). In germline, CDR1 is DFQATT, CDR2 SNEGSKA (reference sequence). The CDR3 consists of 15 residues. V gave up 0 bases and J gave up 4 bases, with 15 bases separating them. CDR3 in DNA: TGCAGTGCTAGAGACCAAGCCGGGACCCGAGAGACCCAGTACTTC. Encoded protein: CSARDQAGTRETQYF.

The chain couples TRBV9 to TRBJ2-3, with D possibly matching TRBD2 (5 bases). CDR1 and CDR2 from the germline V gene are SGDLS and YYNGEE. This CDR3 has 13 amino acids. V lost 0 bases and J 8 bases, leaving 10 bases between the germline ends. As DNA, the CDR3 is TGTGCCAGCAGCGTAGCGGGAATGGGTACGCAGTATTTT. Translated: CASSVAGMGTQYF.

CDR3 DNA sequence: TGCAGCGTCGTTTTAATCACAGGGGTAGAGGAGCAGTTCTTC. Amino acids: CSVVLITGVEEQFF. The gene calls are TRBV29-1 and TRBJ2-1; TRBD1 aligns across 7 bases. This CDR3 contains 14 residues. Unmatched junction bases numbered 15, after V lost 6 bases and J lost 10 bases. The germline V gene has CDR1 SQVTM and CDR2 ANQGSEA.

In its sample, this clonotype was seen a few times. The rearrangement links TRBV20-1 to TRBJ2-1; TRBD2 aligns across 15 bases. The CDR3 has 15 amino acids. The V and J ends lost 6 bases and 8 bases, in that order; junction bases with no gene match: 8. The germline gives CDR1 DFQATT, CDR2 SNEGSKA (reference sequence). CDR3 residues: CSAGLAGGKGHEQFF. CDR3 nucleotides: TGCAGTGCCGGACTAGCGGGAGGGAAGGGACATGAGCAGTTCTTC.

This clonotype was picked up a small number of times. The chain uses TRBV7-2 and TRBJ2-7; D unresolved. The CDR3 loop spans 13 amino acids. V shed 4 bases and J shed 4 bases, with 11 bases lying between them. Germline CDR1 reads SGHTA; CDR2 reads FQGNSA. CDR3 DNA sequence: TGTGCCAGCAGCTCGGGTTCCATATACGAGCAGTACTTC. It encodes CASSSGSIYEQYF.

The V call is TRBV4-1, the J call TRBJ2-3; 7 nucleotides align to TRBD2. Germline loops: CDR1 MGHRA, CDR2 YSYEKL. The J segment lost 2 bases and the V segment lost 1 base, leaving 9 bases of the junction unmatched. The CDR3 totals 17 residues. The chain's CDR3 is CASSQALGGSYTDTQYF. The CDR3 nucleotides are TGCGCCAGCAGCCAAGCGCTCGGGGGGTCCTACACAGATACGCAGTATTTT.

The chain has TRBV7-9 and TRBJ2-7; D unclear. The germline V and J ends were trimmed by 0 bases and 5 bases, with 11 bases remaining between them. CDR3 size: 14 residues. The germline V gene has CDR1 SEHNR and CDR2 FQNEAQ (reference sequence). The CDR3 reads CASSLAGRIHEQYF. The CDR3 DNA sequence: TGTGCCAGCAGCTTAGCGGGCCGGATTCACGAGCAGTACTTC. The full variable domain, rest sourced from reference TRBV7-9 and TRBJ2-7, is DTGVSQNPRHKITKRGQNVTFRCDPISEHNRLYWYRQTLGQGPEFLTYFQNEAQLEKSRLLSDRFSAERPKGSFSTLEIQRTEQGDSAMYLCASSLAGRIHEQYFGPGTRLTVT.

This chain connects TRBV4-2 to TRBJ2-4, with TRBD2 matching over 11 bases. Matching the DNA end better, TRBJ2-5 makes the J call doubtful. This CDR3 is 16 amino acids long. Germline V gene data show CDR1 as LGHNA and CDR2 as YNFKEQ. The CDR3 reads CASSQVLAGVRETQYF. The DNA of the CDR3 is TGTGCCAGCAGCCAAGTACTAGCGGGAGTTAGAGAGACCCAGTACTTC.

DNA of the CDR3: TGTGCCAGCCGCCGGGAACAGCCCGGCCCCAACACCGGGGAGCTGTTTTTT. Its protein product is CASRREQPGPNTGELFF. This chain connects TRBV6-1 to TRBJ2-2, with a tentative D call TRBD2 (5 bases). The CDR3 runs 17 residues. Germline lookup yields CDR1 MNHNS and CDR2 SASEGT. The ends were cut back, 8 bases at V and 2 bases at J, with 21 bases in the middle.

The genes are TRBV24-1 and TRBJ2-3; D not certain. The germline gives CDR1 KGHDR, CDR2 SFDVKD. The V gene lost 5 bases and the J gene lost 3 bases, with 8 bases spanning the gap. The CDR3 has 13 residues. Here the CDR3 reads CATSGPATDTQYF. DNA of the CDR3: TGTGCCACCAGTGGCCCGGCGACAGATACGCAGTATTTT.

This clonotype was picked up one time. V gene TRBV5-1 combines with J gene TRBJ2-1; 7 nucleotides align to TRBD1. Looked up from germline, CDR1 is SGHRS and CDR2 is YFSETQ. CDR3 length equals 15 residues. The V and J ends lost 5 bases and 3 bases, in that order; junction bases with no gene match: 8. CDR3 bases: TGCGCCAGCAGTCCGCCGGGACAGAACTACAATGAGCAGTTCTTC. Protein sequence: CASSPPGQNYNEQFF.

This chain connects TRBV20-1 to TRBJ1-2; D call uncertain. The V gene's germline CDR1 is DFQATT and CDR2 SNEGSKA (reference sequence). Trimming removed 3 bases from V and 2 bases from J, with 13 bases in between. CDR3 length: 14 amino acids. The CDR3 region is CSASPVTVNYGYTF. The CDR3 region has the DNA TGCAGTGCTAGCCCGGTGACGGTCAACTATGGCTACACCTTC.

The genes are TRBV4-3 and TRBJ2-3, with 7 bases identical to TRBD2. V shed 10 bases, J shed 2 bases, and the junction held 15 bases outside the gene matches. The CDR3 has 16 amino acids. CDR1 is LGHNA and CDR2 is YSLEER in the germline V gene. The CDR3 DNA sequence: TGCGCCACCAAAAGGCACCTAGCGGAAGACACAGATACGCAGTATTTT. Protein sequence: CATKRHLAEDTDTQYF.

This clonotype has only a few counts. At one end the junction does not follow the germline gene, possibly because of a read error. This chain links TRBV19 with TRBJ1-2; 8 bases align to TRBD1. The germline gives CDR1 LNHDA, CDR2 SQIVND (reference sequence). The CDR3 contains 13 residues. The CDR3 loop reads CASSRDRSYGYTF. For the CDR3, the DNA is TGCGCCAGCAGCCGGGACAGGTCCTATGGCTACACCTTC.

The rearrangement uses TRBV29-1 and TRBJ2-7, with a possible D match to TRBD2 (6 bases). V lost 5 bases, J lost 7 bases, and 15 bases lay in between. Germline V gene lookup returns CDR1 SQVTM and CDR2 ANQGSEA. The CDR3 consists of 12 residues. The CDR3, as DNA: TGCAGCGTTCGGGGGTCCCACAATGAGCAGTACTTC. This encodes CSVRGSHNEQYF.

Only one count was recorded for this clonotype. J is TRBJ2-3 and V is TRBV20-1; the D gene is possibly TRBD2 (5 bases). This CDR3 is 15 amino acids long. Germline loops: CDR1 DFQATT, CDR2 SNEGSKA (reference sequence). Trimming left V 1 base short and J 2 bases short, with 13 bases between. CDR3 in DNA: TGCAGTGCTAGAGTCGAGGGAGAAGCCACAGATACGCAGTATTTT. Its translation: CSARVEGEATDTQYF.